This T cell receptor (beta chain) originates from a study of T cells in Graves' hyperthyroidism and ophthalmopathy. Study-wide findings and caveats: Within blood appeared most thyroid clonotypes that had expanded above 0.001. From stable hyperthyroidism, ophthalmopathy was separated by a 13 V-J model.

Uncontrolled infection, other autoimmune disease, pregnancy or lactation led to exclusion. Amplified TCR beta CDR3 regions derived from RNA transcripts. HTBI primers were employed in a first-round RT-PCR of the TCR CDR3. TCRdb re-called the multiplex PCR reads through MiXCR, storing one row per CDR3 protein. The sample carries hundreds of thousands of distinct CDR3 sequences, 14% recorded once. CDR1 is LGHNA and CDR2 is YNFKEQ in the germline V gene. This CDR3 has 15 amino acids. The ends were cut back, 2 bases at V and 1 base at J, with 9 bases in the middle. With respect to this clonotype: Its antigen is currently unknown.

The chain couples TRBV4-2 to TRBJ1-5; D is perhaps TRBD1 (6 bases). The TCR comes from a woman between 50 and 59 years old with Graves' ophthalmopathy. The sequenced sample was blood. This CDR3 is CASSQNRESNQPQHF. Written as DNA, the CDR3 is TGTGCCAGCAGCCAAAACAGGGAAAGCAATCAGCCCCAGCATTTT.